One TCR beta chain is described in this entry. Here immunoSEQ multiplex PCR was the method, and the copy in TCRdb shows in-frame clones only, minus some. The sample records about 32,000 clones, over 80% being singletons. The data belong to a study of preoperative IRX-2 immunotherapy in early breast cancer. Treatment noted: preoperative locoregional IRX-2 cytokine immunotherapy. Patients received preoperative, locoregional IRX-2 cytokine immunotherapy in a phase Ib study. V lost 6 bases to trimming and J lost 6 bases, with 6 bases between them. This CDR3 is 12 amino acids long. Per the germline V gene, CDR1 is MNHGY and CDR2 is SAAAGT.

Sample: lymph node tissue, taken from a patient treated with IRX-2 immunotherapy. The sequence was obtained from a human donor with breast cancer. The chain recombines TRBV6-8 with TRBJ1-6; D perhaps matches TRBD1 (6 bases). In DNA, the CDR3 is TGTGCCAGCAGCAGGGGTAATTCACCCCTCCACTTT. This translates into CASSRGNSPLHF.